This is a list of T cell receptor beta chains from one sample in a study of blood T cell repertoires in COVID-19. The data were produced by immunoSEQ multiplex PCR, yet TCRdb's version contains in-frame clones alone and is incomplete. Of some 310,000 clones in the sample, around nine tenths are singletons; the top ten hold about 8.4%. Input material: PBMCs or T cells enriched from blood (not recorded which). The receptors originated from a woman in her 30s who had recovered from COVID-19. Each CDR3 is given with its conserved first and last residue. A D gene is named only where the DNA matches it firmly. The size entry is marked missing in some rows and otherwise reads once, few, many or a size class.

d_call cdr3_length j_call clone_size v_call cdr3_aa cdr3_nt
TRBD1 18 TRBJ2-5 - TRBV11-2 CASSAYLQGAGDQETQYF TGTGCCAGCAGCGCCTACTTACAGGGGGCTGGGGACCAAGAGACCCAGTACTTC
TRBD1 13 TRBJ1-2 - TRBV28 CASNDRGIYGYTF TGTGCCAGCAATGACAGGGGCATTTATGGCTACACCTTC
- 14 TRBJ2-2 - TRBV6-6 CASLRARRTGELFF TGTGCCAGCTTGAGGGCCAGGCGAACCGGGGAGCTGTTTTTT
- 11 TRBJ1-2 - TRBV7-2 CASSSGYGYTF TGTGCCAGCAGCTCCGGGTATGGCTACACCTTC
- 13 TRBJ1-2 - TRBV7-2 CASSLESGYGYTF TGTGCCAGCAGCTTAGAATCAGGGTATGGCTACACCTTC
TRBD2 14 TRBJ2-7 - TRBV27 CASSPGGPPYEQYF TGTGCCAGCAGCCCGGGGGGGCCCCCTTACGAGCAGTACTTC
- 12 TRBJ1-1 - TRBV30 CAWTRAGGKAFF TGTGCCTGGACTCGGGCGGGGGGAAAAGCTTTCTTT
- 15 TRBJ1-2 - TRBV9 CASSVAGGRIYGYTF TGTGCCAGCAGCGTAGCCGGGGGGCGCATCTATGGCTACACCTTC
TRBD2 15 TRBJ2-3 - TRBV30 CAWSLAGGTTDTQYF TGTGCCTGGAGTTTAGCGGGAGGGACCACAGATACGCAGTATTTT
TRBD2 17 TRBJ2-7 - TRBV7-9 CASSLPRTSGKIYEQYF TGTGCCAGCAGCCTACCACGGACTAGCGGGAAGATCTACGAGCAGTACTTC
- 15 TRBJ2-2 - TRBV21-1 CASMLVHRATGELFF TGTGCCAGCATGTTAGTCCACAGAGCCACCGGGGAGCTGTTTTTT
- 15 TRBJ1-3 once TRBV18 CASSPPAGLGNTIYF TGTGCCAGCTCACCACCGGCGGGGTTAGGAAACACCATATATTTT
TRBD1 15 TRBJ1-1 - TRBV18 CASSPRGQDNTEAFF TGTGCCAGCTCACCACGGGGACAGGACAACACTGAAGCTTTCTTT